A single sample gave rise to the 17 T cell receptor beta chains below, sequenced in a study of OX40 agonist ivuxolimab in advanced cancers. Method: immunoSEQ multiplex PCR; TCRdb's copy keeps in-frame clones and lacks some. The sample shows under 85,000 clones, around 88% of them seen only once. The sample in question was CD4+ or CD8+ T cells sorted from blood, obtained in a trial of the OX40 agonist ivuxolimab. These receptors all come from an adult with an advanced solid tumor such as melanoma, head and neck, liver or kidney cancer.

J is TRBJ1-5 and V is TRBV6-5; a weak D match, TRBD1 (5 bases). The germline V gene encodes CDR1 MNHEY and CDR2 SVGAGI. Trimming took off 0 bases at V and 1 base at J, with 7 bases between the two ends. The CDR3 is 15 residues long. The CDR3 protein is CASSYSGGSNQPQHF. DNA of the CDR3: TGTGCCAGCAGTTACTCGGGGGGGAGCAATCAGCCCCAGCATTTT.

CDR3 coding DNA: TGTGCCATCAGTGATCCAGATTCCTATGGCTACACCTTC. It yields the protein CAISDPDSYGYTF. The V and J genes are TRBV10-3 and TRBJ1-2; D is ambiguous. CDR3 length: 13 residues. The germline V and J ends were trimmed by 3 bases and 4 bases, with 9 bases remaining between them. CDR1 is ENHRY, CDR2 SYGVKD, per germline.

The V gene is TRBV7-9, the J gene TRBJ1-4, with D unclear. Germline V CDR1 and CDR2: SEHNR, FQNEAQ (reference sequence). The CDR3 is 15 residues long. V dropped 2 bases and J dropped 8 bases, with 15 bases sitting between them. In nucleotides, the CDR3 is TGTGCCAGCAGCTTACTACTCCTAAGAAGCGAAAAACTGTTTTTT. This translates into CASSLLLLRSEKLFF.

This clone has just one count. The CDR3 sequence: CASSLTDTQYF. The CDR3, as DNA: TGTGCCAGCAGCTTAACAGATACGCAGTATTTT. This chain links TRBV7-2 with TRBJ2-3; D gene ambiguous. The V end was cut by 2 bases, the J end by 3 bases, with 0 bases between. From germline, CDR1 is SGHTA and CDR2 FQGNSA. There are 11 residues in the CDR3.

The chain is built from TRBV29-1 and TRBJ1-3; no firm D call. CDR3 size: 12 residues. Per germline, CDR1 SQVTM and CDR2 ANQGSEA. Trimming took 5 bases from V and 3 from J, leaving 8 bases between them. The CDR3 reads CSVIGYGNTIYF. The CDR3 coding sequence is TGCAGCGTTATAGGGTATGGAAACACCATATATTTT.

The chain uses TRBV6-4 and TRBJ1-1; D is unresolved. CDR1 and CDR2 from the germline V gene are MRHNA and SNTAGT. V shed 3 bases and J shed 1 base, with 6 bases lying between them. The CDR3 extends over 13 amino acids. In nucleotides, the CDR3 is TGTGCCAGCAGTGAGTCGCCGAACACTGAAGCTTTCTTT. It specifies CASSESPNTEAFF.

The chain joins TRBV27 to TRBJ2-1; D possibly corresponds to TRBD2 (5 bases). CDR3 length: 15 residues. CDR1 and CDR2 (germline): MNHEY, SMNVEV (reference sequence). V dropped 6 bases and J dropped 2 bases, with 14 bases sitting between them. CDR3 sequence (DNA): TGTGCCAGCAGCGGGATACGGGGTCCCTACAATGAGCAGTTCTTC. It is translated as CASSGIRGPYNEQFF.

V gene TRBV5-4 combines with J gene TRBJ2-1; D could derive from TRBD1 or TRBD2 (6 bases each). The CDR3 is 15 residues long. CDR1 is SGHNT and CDR2 is YYREEE in the germline V gene (reference sequence). With 4 bases removed from V and 1 base from J, the gap between germline ends came to 12 bases. In DNA, the CDR3 is TGTGCCAGCAGCCCGAGGGGGGTATCCTACAATGAGCAGTTCTTC. Translation gives CASSPRGVSYNEQFF.

The chain couples TRBV7-7 to TRBJ2-3; 8 bases fit TRBD2. The V gene end was trimmed by 2 bases and the J gene end by 3 bases; junction bases not matched to a gene: 4. Germline CDR1 and CDR2: SSHAT and FNYEAQ (reference sequence). This CDR3 is 15 amino acids long. The CDR3 bases are TGTGCCAGCAGCTTAAGCGGGGGCCAAACAGATACGCAGTATTTT. Its protein is CASSLSGGQTDTQYF. Full variable domain (remainder filled in from reference TRBV7-7 and TRBJ2-3): GAGVSQSPRYKVTKRGQDVTLRCDPISSHATLYWYQQALGQGPEFLTYFNYEAQPDKSGLPSDRFSAERPEGSISTLTIQRTEQRDSAMYRCASSLSGGQTDTQYFGPGTRLTVL.

J is TRBJ2-1 and V is TRBV19; weak D call: TRBD2 (5 bases). V dropped 1 base and J dropped 4 bases, with 14 bases sitting between them. This CDR3 spans 16 amino acids. CDR1 LNHDA and CDR2 SQIVND come from the germline V gene (reference sequence). The CDR3 loop reads CASSIGESFKYNEQFF. CDR3 DNA: TGTGCCAGTAGTATAGGGGAGTCCTTTAAGTACAATGAGCAGTTCTTC. Together with reference TRBV19 and TRBJ2-1, the CDR3 gives the full variable domain: DGGITQSPKYLFRKEGQNVTLSCEQNLNHDAMYWYRQDPGQGLRLIYYSQIVNDFQKGDIAEGYSVSREKKESFPLTVTSAQKNPTAFYLCASSIGESFKYNEQFFGPGTRLTVL.

The CDR3 sequence is CASSRQMNTEAFF. The CDR3 region has the DNA TGTGCCAGCAGCCGACAGATGAACACTGAAGCTTTCTTT. The V call is TRBV25-1, the J call TRBJ1-1; D is possibly TRBD1 (5 bases). The V and J ends lost 6 bases and 0 bases respectively, with 8 bases between them. The CDR3 has 13 residues. CDR1 is MGHDK and CDR2 is SYGVNS in the germline V gene.

The DNA for the CDR3 is TGTGCCTCAGTATCACAGGGCTATGGCTACACCTTC. Its translation: CASVSQGYGYTF. V gene TRBV16 combines with J gene TRBJ1-2; tentatively, D is TRBD1 (6 bases). V was shortened by 11 bases and J by 4 bases, with 14 bases between the two germline ends. The CDR3 covers 12 residues. Germline V gene data show CDR1 as KGHSY and CDR2 as FQNENV.

The V and J genes are TRBV11-2 and TRBJ2-4; D is tentatively TRBD1 or TRBD2 (5 bases each). Germline CDR1 is SGHAT and CDR2 is FQNNGV. The germline V and J ends were trimmed by 5 bases and 5 bases, with 10 bases remaining between them. The CDR3 has 13 residues. The CDR3 region has the DNA TGTGCCAGCAGCCGGGGCAGAGAAAACATTCAGTACTTC. Its protein is CASSRGRENIQYF.

The rearrangement joins TRBV5-1 to TRBJ2-3, with 7 bases matching TRBD2. V lost 2 bases to trimming and J lost 0 bases; unmatched junction nucleotides: 9. The CDR3 totals 17 residues. Germline V gene data show CDR1 as SGHRS and CDR2 as YFSETQ. The CDR3 DNA reads as TGCGCCAGCAGCTTAAGCGGGGCAACTCCTAGCACAGATACGCAGTATTTT. It encodes CASSLSGATPSTDTQYF.

The chain has TRBV15 and TRBJ2-7; the D is unclear. Germline V gives CDR1 LNHNV, CDR2 YYDKDF (reference sequence). V was shortened by 0 bases and J by 2 bases, with 11 bases between the two germline ends. The CDR3 covers 15 residues. The DNA for the CDR3 is TGTGCCACCAGCAGAGATTTGGCAGTAACCTACGAGCAGTACTTC. Its translation is CATSRDLAVTYEQYF.

The J gene is TRBJ1-1, the V gene TRBV11-2; perhaps TRBD1 as D (5 bases). From germline, CDR1 is SGHAT and CDR2 FQNNGV. Deletions cut 5 bases from V and 0 bases from J, with 13 bases between. This CDR3 has 15 residues. CDR3 sequence reads: CASSLGQRMNTEAFF. The DNA for the CDR3 is TGTGCCAGCAGCCTGGGGCAGCGGATGAACACTGAAGCTTTCTTT.

CDR3 bases: TGTGCCAGCAGCGAGATCCTCGGGGAGAGCGGAAAACTGTTTTTT. It specifies CASSEILGESGKLFF. The chain couples TRBV7-9 to TRBJ1-4, with D unclear. The CDR3 loop spans 15 amino acids. The V end was cut by 5 bases, the J end by 10 bases, with 20 bases between. Germline V gene sequence: CDR1 SEHNR, CDR2 FQNEAQ (reference sequence).